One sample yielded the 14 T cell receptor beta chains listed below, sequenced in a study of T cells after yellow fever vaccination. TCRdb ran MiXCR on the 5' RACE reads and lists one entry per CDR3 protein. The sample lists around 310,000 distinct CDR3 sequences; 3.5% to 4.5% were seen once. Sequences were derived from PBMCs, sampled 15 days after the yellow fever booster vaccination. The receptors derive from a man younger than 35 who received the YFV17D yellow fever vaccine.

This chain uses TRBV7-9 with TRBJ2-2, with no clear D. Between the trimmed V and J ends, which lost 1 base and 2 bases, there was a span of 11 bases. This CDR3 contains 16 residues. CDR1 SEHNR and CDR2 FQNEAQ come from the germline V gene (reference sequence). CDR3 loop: CASSLGSLDNTGELFF. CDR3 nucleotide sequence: TGTGCCAGCAGCTTAGGCAGCCTTGATAACACCGGGGAGCTGTTTTTT.

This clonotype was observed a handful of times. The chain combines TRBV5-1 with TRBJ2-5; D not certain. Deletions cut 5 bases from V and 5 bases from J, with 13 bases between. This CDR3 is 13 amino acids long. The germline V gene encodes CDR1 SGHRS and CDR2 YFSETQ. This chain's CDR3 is CASSSDILETQYF. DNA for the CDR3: TGCGCCAGCAGTTCCGACATCTTGGAGACCCAGTACTTC.

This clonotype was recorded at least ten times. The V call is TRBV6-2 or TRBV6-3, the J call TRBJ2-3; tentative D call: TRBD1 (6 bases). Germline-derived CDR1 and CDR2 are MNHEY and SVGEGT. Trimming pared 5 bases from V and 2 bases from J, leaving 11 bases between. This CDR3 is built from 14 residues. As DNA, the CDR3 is TGTGCCAGCAGTCAGGGGCCCGACACAGATACGCAGTATTTT. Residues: CASSQGPDTDTQYF.

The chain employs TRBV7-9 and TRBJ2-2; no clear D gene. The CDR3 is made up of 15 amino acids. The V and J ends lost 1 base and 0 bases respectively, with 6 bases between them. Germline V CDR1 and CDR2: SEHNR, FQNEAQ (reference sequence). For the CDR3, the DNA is TGTGCCAGCAGCTTAGATGGTTCGAACACCGGGGAGCTGTTTTTT. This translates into CASSLDGSNTGELFF.

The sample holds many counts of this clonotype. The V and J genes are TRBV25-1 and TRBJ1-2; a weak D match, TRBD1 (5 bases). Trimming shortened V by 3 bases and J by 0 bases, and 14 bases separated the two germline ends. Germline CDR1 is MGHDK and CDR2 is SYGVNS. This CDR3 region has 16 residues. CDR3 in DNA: TGTGCCAGCAGTGAGAGCAAGGGGCAAGCTAACTATGGCTACACCTTC. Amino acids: CASSESKGQANYGYTF.

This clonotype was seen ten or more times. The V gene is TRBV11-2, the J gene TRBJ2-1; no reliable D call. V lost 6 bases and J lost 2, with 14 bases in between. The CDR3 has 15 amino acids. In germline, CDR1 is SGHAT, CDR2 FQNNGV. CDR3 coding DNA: TGTGCCAGCAGTCCCAGCCCCTACGCCTACAATGAGCAGTTCTTC. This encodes CASSPSPYAYNEQFF.

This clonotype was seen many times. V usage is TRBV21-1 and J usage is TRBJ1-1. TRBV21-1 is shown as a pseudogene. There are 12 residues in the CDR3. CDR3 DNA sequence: TGTGCCAGCAGCAAAGGGGGCACTGAAGCTTTCTTT. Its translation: CASSKGGTEAFF.

DNA for the CDR3: TGTGCCAGCAGCCGACAAGGGAACCCCTACAATGAGCAGTTCTTC. Protein: CASSRQGNPYNEQFF. J is TRBJ2-1 and V is TRBV3-1, with D uncertain. V shed 4 bases and J shed 2 bases, with 12 bases lying between them. Germline assignment: CDR1 LGHDT and CDR2 YNNKEL (reference sequence). CDR3 length: 15 residues.

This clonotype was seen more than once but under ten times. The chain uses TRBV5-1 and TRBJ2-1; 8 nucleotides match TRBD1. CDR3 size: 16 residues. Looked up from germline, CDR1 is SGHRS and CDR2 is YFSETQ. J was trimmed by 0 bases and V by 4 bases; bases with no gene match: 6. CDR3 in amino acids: CASSLAGQVSYNEQFF. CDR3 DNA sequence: TGCGCCAGCAGCCTTGCGGGACAGGTCTCCTACAATGAGCAGTTCTTC.

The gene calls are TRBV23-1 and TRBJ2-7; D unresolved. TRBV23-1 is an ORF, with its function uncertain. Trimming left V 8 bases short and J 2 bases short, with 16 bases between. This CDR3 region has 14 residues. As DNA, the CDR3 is TGCGCCAGCCGTTGCCATCCTTTGACCTACGAGCAGTACGTC. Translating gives CASRCHPLTYEQYV.

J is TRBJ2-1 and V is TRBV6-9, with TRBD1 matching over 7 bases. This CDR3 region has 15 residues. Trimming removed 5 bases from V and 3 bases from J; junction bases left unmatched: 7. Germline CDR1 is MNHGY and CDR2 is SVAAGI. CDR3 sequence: CASSIRGIYYNEQFF. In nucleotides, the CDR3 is TGTGCCAGCAGTATCAGGGGGATCTACTACAATGAGCAGTTCTTC.

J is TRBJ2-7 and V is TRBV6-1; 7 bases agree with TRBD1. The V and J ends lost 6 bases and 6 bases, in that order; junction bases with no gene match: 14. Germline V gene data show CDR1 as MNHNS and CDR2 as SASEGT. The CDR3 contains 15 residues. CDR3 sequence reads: CASRTTQGSVVEQYV. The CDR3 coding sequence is TGTGCCAGCAGGACCACACAGGGGAGCGTGGTCGAGCAGTACGTC.

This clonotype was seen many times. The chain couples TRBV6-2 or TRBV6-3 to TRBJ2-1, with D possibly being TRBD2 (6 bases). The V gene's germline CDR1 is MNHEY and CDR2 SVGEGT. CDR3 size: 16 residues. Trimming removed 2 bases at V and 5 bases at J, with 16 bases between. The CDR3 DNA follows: TGTGCCAGCAGTTACGAGGACTACCGAATGAACAATGAGCAGTTCTTC. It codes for CASSYEDYRMNNEQFF.

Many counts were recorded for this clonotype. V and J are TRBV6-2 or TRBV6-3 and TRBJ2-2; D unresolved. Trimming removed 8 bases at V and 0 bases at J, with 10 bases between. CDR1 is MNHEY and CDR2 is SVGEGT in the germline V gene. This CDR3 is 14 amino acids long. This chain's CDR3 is CASQSHANTGELFF. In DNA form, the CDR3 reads TGTGCCAGCCAAAGTCACGCGAACACCGGGGAGCTGTTTTTT.